This T cell receptor beta chain was observed in a study of blood T cells in healthy people across ages (dated by TCRdb to about 2015). Background on the whole study: In model experiments, roughly one uniquely barcoded TCR beta cDNA molecule per two T cells was captured by template switching. For two donors (one aged 18 to 29 and one aged 80 or older), the study analyzed two additional independent replicas of 1 million unique cDNA reads from the same blood draw. Donors of different ages were randomly distributed across sequencing lanes to avoid experimental bias. To track age-related changes in TCR beta repertoire diversity, the study relied on deep sequencing normalized with unique cDNA molecular identifiers. The donors were divided into four age groups: young (average 16 years), middle-aged (about 40), aged (roughly 60) and long-lived (82).

In this sample, this clonotype turned up many times. Its antigen remains unidentified. Base qualities are missing; no much larger clone stands one base away. Receptor libraries were prepared by 5' RACE. The run used an Illumina HiSeq 2500. A second PCR of roughly 6 to 11 cycles was performed with a sample-barcoded 5' primer and a J-beta primer mix. Each TCR beta cDNA molecule received a unique molecular identifier from a template-switch 5' adaptor carrying 12 random nucleotides. Each sample yielded at least 2.5 million CDR3-containing paired-end reads. The Mint cDNA synthesis kit, primed by a TRBC-specific oligonucleotide, was used to synthesize first-strand cDNA from all RNA. Following uracil-DNA glycosylase treatment, all cDNA underwent a first 18-cycle PCR with the universal primers M1SS and BC2_uni_R. Concerning the study's data processing: For normalization, 1 million high-quality reads were randomly selected from each sample, with every read carrying a distinct molecular identifier. Instead of being binned into consensus sequences, reads that shared molecular identifiers were thrown out. CDR3 identification, clonotype clustering and error correction used MiTCR with a Q25 quality threshold and the strictest error-elimination algorithm. A nonparametric unseen species model using Euler transformation provided a lower-bound estimate of total TCR beta diversity. TCRdb took the public reads, trimmed them with fastp at Q25, ran MiXCR for clone calling and kept in-frame beta chains. Entries are consolidated by CDR3 protein sequence, retaining the most common genes and DNA. These V and J calls derive from TCRdb rather than the authors' analysis. Across this sample there are fewer than 2,000,000 distinct CDR3 sequences, with roughly 30% seen only once. The top ten clones comprise about 11% of the sample.

Here is what the overall study found, with its caveats: Since profiling was done on bulk unsorted PBMCs, naive and antigen-experienced compartments could not be conclusively compared. Compared with the aged group, more naive CD4+ T cells, fewer expanded clones and increased TCR diversity were shown by the long-lived group, suggesting age selection. As age increased, observed TCR beta diversity per million T cells dropped in a roughly linear way, and a significant reduction was already evident by age 40. Estimates of total diversity based on one million sequenced T cells were considered lower bounds and underestimates. The CMV infection status of donors was not known, potentially confounding age-related changes in expanded clonotypes. The percentage of naive T cells measured by flow cytometry correlated strongly with observed TCR beta diversity.

The junction shows trimming of 7 bases on V and 2 bases on J, plus 18 bases between the germline ends. The CDR3 sequence holds 15 residues, the cysteine and phenylalanine included. The kept DNA is CDR3 alone, 45 bases in frame from the first base. Based on the germline V gene (reference sequence), the CDR1 and CDR2 sequences are MNHNY and SVGAGI. Donors were 40 or so systemically healthy Caucasian individuals from Russia aged roughly 6 to 100 years. Each donor gave roughly 9.5 milliliters of peripheral blood, collected into EDTA-treated Vacutainer tubes. Ficoll-Paque density-gradient centrifugation was used to isolate PBMCs, with at least 6 million obtained per sample. Total RNA was extracted from PBMCs with Trizol reagent, with at least 6 micrograms obtained per sample. The percentages of naive CD45RAhigh/CD27high T cells were determined by flow cytometry on a PBMC aliquot from every donor.

Sample: blood. This sequence was found in a woman in her twenties or thirties in good health. Rearrangement joined TRBV6-6 to TRBJ2-7, with TRBD2 as a weak D call on 6 bases. For the CDR3, the sequence is CASTSVGGGTYEQYF. The DNA sequence follows: TGTGCCAGCACCTCCGTCGGGGGTGGCACCTACGAGCAGTACTTC.